Each of the 18 T cell receptor beta chains below was sequenced from the same sample in a study of cytomegalovirus exposure and HLA in healthy donors. Primers for the PCR totalled 60 Vbeta and 13 Jbeta. Clones were read by immunoSEQ multiplex PCR, and TCRdb kept only the in-frame ones, dropping some. The repertoire holds approximately 140,000 clones, with 70% to 85% as singletons. The sample was PBMCs. All receptors come from a boy between 2 and 15 years old in good health and CMV-seronegative.

The rearrangement joins TRBV4-2 to TRBJ2-7, with D tentatively TRBD2 (5 bases). Germline values: CDR1 LGHNA, CDR2 YNFKEQ. This CDR3 region has 16 residues. V was pared by 3 bases and J by 3 bases, with 18 bases between. CDR3 DNA: TGTGCCAGCAGCCATAACTTTAACGCCGAGGGCTACGAGCAGTACTTC. It yields the protein CASSHNFNAEGYEQYF.

The chain is built from TRBV19 and TRBJ2-7; D is unresolved. V lost 10 bases and J lost 6, with 19 bases in between. Germline V gene lookup returns CDR1 LNHDA and CDR2 SQIVND (reference sequence). This CDR3 contains 13 residues. CDR3 bases: TGTGCCACCTCGTTGGCGGCCTTAGGCGAGCAGTACGTC. Protein product: CATSLAALGEQYV.

The chain employs TRBV4-2 and TRBJ2-1, with 12 positions matching TRBD2. The CDR3 has 18 residues. CDR1 and CDR2 (germline): LGHNA, YNFKEQ. The J segment lost 7 bases and the V segment lost 5 bases, leaving 15 bases of the junction unmatched. The CDR3 region is CASSIGTSGGRDKNEQFF. The CDR3 coding sequence is TGTGCCAGCAGCATAGGAACTAGCGGGGGGCGAGATAAAAATGAGCAGTTCTTC.

A word on this clone: Other DNA sequences from this sample encode an identical CDR3 as well. The chain joins TRBV7-9 to TRBJ2-3; TRBD2 matches 15 bases. The CDR3 is made up of 18 amino acids. Trimming took 1 base from V and 6 from J; bases not matched to a gene: 8. Per germline, CDR1 SEHNR and CDR2 FQNEAQ (reference sequence). The CDR3 here is CASSLGTSGGAWRDTQYF. The CDR3 DNA follows: TGTGCCAGCAGCTTAGGGACTAGCGGGGGGGCCTGGAGGGATACGCAGTATTTT.

The rearrangement uses TRBV4-1 and TRBJ2-3; 8 nucleotides line up with TRBD2. CDR1 is MGHRA and CDR2 is YSYEKL in the germline V gene. The V segment lost 4 bases and the J segment 5 bases; nucleotides outside the gene matches: 14. There are 17 residues in the CDR3. The CDR3 sequence: CASSPWGERGLEDTQYF. For the CDR3, the DNA is TGCGCCAGCAGCCCCTGGGGTGAGCGGGGGCTCGAAGATACGCAGTATTTT.

The V gene is TRBV27, the J gene TRBJ1-6; tentatively, D is TRBD1 (5 bases). Germline V gene sequence: CDR1 MNHEY, CDR2 SMNVEV (reference sequence). V shed 6 bases and J shed 10 bases, with 13 bases lying between them. This CDR3 has 13 amino acids. CDR3 coding DNA: TGTGCCAGCAGAACCAGGGAGGTATCACCCCTCCACTTT. It translates to CASRTREVSPLHF.

This clone was seen just once. Compared with germline, one end of the junction differs, possibly owing to a read error. The chain has TRBV4-3 and TRBJ2-7, with 7 bases that match TRBD1. The CDR3 is 13 amino acids. Per the germline V gene, CDR1 is LGHNA and CDR2 is YSLEER. CDR3 residues: CASSPDRVSGPSF. Here the CDR3 DNA reads TGCGCCAGCAGCCCCGACAGGGTCTCTGGGCCCTCATTC.

Turning to this clone: Other nucleotide sequences from this sample produce the same CDR3. For the CDR3, the DNA is TGTGCCAGCAGCTTTTTGGCAGGACTCTCTGGAAACACCATATATTTT. Amino acids: CASSFLAGLSGNTIYF. This rearrangement joins TRBV5-6 to TRBJ1-3; no firm D call. V was pared by 2 bases and J by 0 bases, with 12 bases between. Germline lookup yields CDR1 SGHDT and CDR2 YYEEEE. This CDR3 comprises 16 residues.

V and J are TRBV11-3 and TRBJ2-1; 9 bases agree with TRBD2. V was pared by 5 bases and J by 5 bases, with 16 bases of the junction left unmatched. CDR3 length: 18 amino acids. Germline V gene data show CDR1 as SGHNT and CDR2 as YENEEA. The CDR3 reads CASSPRTPSGTYNNEQFF. The CDR3 nucleotides are TGTGCCAGCAGCCCAAGAACCCCTAGCGGGACCTACAACAATGAGCAGTTCTTC.

The gene calls are TRBV2 and TRBJ2-3; D is possibly TRBD1 (6 bases). The CDR3 length is 16 residues. Germline CDR1 is SNHLY and CDR2 is FYNNEI. Trimming left V 7 bases short and J 4 bases short, with 21 bases between. The CDR3 loop is CASTWRGDISPDTQYF. The CDR3 DNA follows: TGTGCCAGCACCTGGAGAGGGGACATAAGCCCAGATACGCAGTATTTT.

This chain uses TRBV15 with TRBJ1-2; 8 bases match TRBD1. The CDR3 has 13 residues. Germline lookup yields CDR1 LNHNV and CDR2 YYDKDF (reference sequence). V was clipped by 3 bases and J by 8 bases; unmatched bases: 5. CDR3 sequence reads: CATSRDRVRGYTF. As DNA, the CDR3 is TGTGCCACCAGCAGGGACAGGGTGAGGGGCTACACCTTC. Looking up the rest from reference TRBV15 and TRBJ1-2 gives the full variable domain: DAMVIQNPRYQVTQFGKPVTLSCSQTLNHNVMYWYQQKSSQAPKLLFHYYDKDFNNEADTPDNFQSRRPNTSFCFLDIRSPGLGDTAMYLCATSRDRVRGYTFGSGTRLTVV.

The chain uses TRBV2 and TRBJ1-5; 8 bases fit TRBD1. J lost 2 bases, V lost 6 bases, and 6 bases had no gene match. CDR3 length equals 15 residues. The germline gives CDR1 SNHLY, CDR2 FYNNEI. CDR3 loop: CASSAQTGGNQPQHF. DNA for the CDR3: TGTGCCAGCAGCGCCCAGACAGGGGGCAATCAGCCCCAGCATTTT.

J is TRBJ1-1 and V is TRBV4-3; D remains ambiguous. The V and J ends lost 0 bases and 3 bases respectively, with 11 bases between them. The germline gives CDR1 LGHNA, CDR2 YSLEER. The CDR3 length is 15 residues. The CDR3 loop reads CASSQDRGSDTEAFF. The CDR3 DNA follows: TGCGCCAGCAGCCAAGATCGAGGGTCGGACACTGAAGCTTTCTTT.

This rearrangement joins TRBV23-1 to TRBJ2-7; D remains unclear. TRBV23-1 has ORF status, its function being uncertain. CDR3 size: 10 residues. Trimming stripped 6 bases from V and 5 bases from J, with 5 bases between. CDR3 nucleotides: TGCGCCAGCAGCCCGGACGAGCAGTACTTC. Translation: CASSPDEQYF.

V and J are TRBV6-5 and TRBJ2-1, with no clear D. V was pared by 5 bases and J by 7 bases, with 15 bases between. CDR3 length: 14 amino acids. The germline V gene has CDR1 MNHEY and CDR2 SVGAGI. The CDR3 region is CASSIRGVPNEQFF. As DNA, the CDR3 is TGTGCCAGCAGTATCCGAGGAGTCCCTAATGAGCAGTTCTTC.

The rearrangement links TRBV2 to TRBJ1-1, with 7 bases lining up with TRBD1. This CDR3 has 12 amino acids. Germline V CDR1 and CDR2: SNHLY, FYNNEI. V lost 6 bases, J lost 7 bases, and 5 bases stayed unmatched. CDR3 sequence reads: CASSTTGVEAFF. For the CDR3, the DNA is TGTGCCAGCAGCACTACAGGGGTTGAAGCTTTCTTT.

The chain uses TRBV7-3 and TRBJ2-5; tentatively, D is TRBD1 (5 bases). This CDR3 spans 13 amino acids. Deletions cut 0 bases from V and 7 bases from J, with 9 bases between. CDR1 and CDR2 (germline): SGHTA, FQGTGA. The CDR3 loop reads CASSLTGASTQYF. The DNA for the CDR3 is TGTGCCAGCAGCTTAACTGGGGCGTCGACCCAGTACTTC.

This rearrangement joins TRBV6-1 to TRBJ1-5; a possible D gene is TRBD1 (6 bases). Trimming stripped 7 bases from V and 2 bases from J, with 15 bases between. Germline V gives CDR1 MNHNS, CDR2 SASEGT. This CDR3 has 15 residues. In DNA, the CDR3 is TGTGCCAGCACCTCGGGGGGGGGCGGCAATCAGCCCCAGCATTTT. As protein: CASTSGGGGNQPQHF.